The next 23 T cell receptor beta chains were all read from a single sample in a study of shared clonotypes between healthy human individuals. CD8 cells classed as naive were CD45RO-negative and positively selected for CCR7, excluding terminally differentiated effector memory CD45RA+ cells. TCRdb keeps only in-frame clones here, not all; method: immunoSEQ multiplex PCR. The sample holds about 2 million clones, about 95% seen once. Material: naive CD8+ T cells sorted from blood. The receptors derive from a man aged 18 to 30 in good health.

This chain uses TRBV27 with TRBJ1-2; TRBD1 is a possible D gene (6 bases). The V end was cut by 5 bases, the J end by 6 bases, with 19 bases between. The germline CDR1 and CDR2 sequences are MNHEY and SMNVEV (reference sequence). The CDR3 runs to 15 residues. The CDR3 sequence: CASSHTVSGGHGYTF. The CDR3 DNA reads TGTGCCAGCAGTCATACCGTTTCCGGGGGGCATGGCTACACCTTC.

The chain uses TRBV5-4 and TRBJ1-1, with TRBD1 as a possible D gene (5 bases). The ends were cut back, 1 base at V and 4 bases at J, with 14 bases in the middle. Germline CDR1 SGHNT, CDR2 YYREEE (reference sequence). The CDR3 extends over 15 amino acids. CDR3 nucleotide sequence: TGTGCCAGCAGCTTGATGGGACCGGGGGGCACTGAAGCTTTCTTT. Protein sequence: CASSLMGPGGTEAFF.

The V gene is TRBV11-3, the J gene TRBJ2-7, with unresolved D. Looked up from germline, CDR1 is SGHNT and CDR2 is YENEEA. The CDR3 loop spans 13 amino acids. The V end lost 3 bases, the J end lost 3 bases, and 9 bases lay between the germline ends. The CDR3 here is CASSLSADYEQYF. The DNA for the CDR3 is TGTGCCAGCAGCTTGAGTGCAGACTACGAGCAGTACTTC.

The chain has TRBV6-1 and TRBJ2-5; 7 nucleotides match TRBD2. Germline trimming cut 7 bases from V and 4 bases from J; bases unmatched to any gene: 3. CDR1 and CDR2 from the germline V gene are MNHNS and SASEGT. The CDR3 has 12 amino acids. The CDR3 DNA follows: TGTGCCAGCATTCGGGGGGTAGAGACCCAGTACTTC. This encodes CASIRGVETQYF.

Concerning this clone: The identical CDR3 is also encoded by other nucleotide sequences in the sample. The CDR3 DNA sequence: TGTGCCAGCAGTTTAACAGGGAACACTGAAGCTTTCTTT. Translating gives CASSLTGNTEAFF. This sequence joins TRBV27 and TRBJ1-1, with D tentatively TRBD1 (5 bases). Germline V CDR1 and CDR2: MNHEY, SMNVEV (reference sequence). The V gene lost 2 bases and the J gene lost 1 base, with 5 bases spanning the gap. CDR3 size: 13 residues.

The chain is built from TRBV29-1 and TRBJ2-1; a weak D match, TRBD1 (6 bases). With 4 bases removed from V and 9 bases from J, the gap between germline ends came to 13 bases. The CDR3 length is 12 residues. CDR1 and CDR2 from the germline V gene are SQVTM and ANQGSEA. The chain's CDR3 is CSVAAGDTEQFF. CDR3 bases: TGCAGCGTTGCGGCAGGGGACACTGAGCAGTTCTTC.

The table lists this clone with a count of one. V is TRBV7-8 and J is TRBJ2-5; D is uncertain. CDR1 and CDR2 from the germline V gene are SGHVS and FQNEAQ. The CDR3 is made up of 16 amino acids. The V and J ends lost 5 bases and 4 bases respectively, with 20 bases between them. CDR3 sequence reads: CASSDTRHLVIETQYF. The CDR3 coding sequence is TGTGCCAGCAGCGACACCAGACACCTTGTTATAGAGACCCAGTACTTC.

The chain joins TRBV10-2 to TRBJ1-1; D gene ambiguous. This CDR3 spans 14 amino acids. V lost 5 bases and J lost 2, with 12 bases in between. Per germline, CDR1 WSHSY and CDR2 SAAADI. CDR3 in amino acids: CASSPRMLNTEAFF. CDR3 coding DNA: TGCGCCAGCAGTCCTAGGATGCTTAACACTGAAGCTTTCTTT.

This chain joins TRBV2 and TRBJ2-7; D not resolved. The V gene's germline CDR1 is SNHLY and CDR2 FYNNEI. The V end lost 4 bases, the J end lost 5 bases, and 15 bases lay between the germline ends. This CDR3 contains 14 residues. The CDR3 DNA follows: TGTGCCAGCAGTGCCGCCGGCCAGCGAGACGAGCAGTACTTC. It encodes CASSAAGQRDEQYF.

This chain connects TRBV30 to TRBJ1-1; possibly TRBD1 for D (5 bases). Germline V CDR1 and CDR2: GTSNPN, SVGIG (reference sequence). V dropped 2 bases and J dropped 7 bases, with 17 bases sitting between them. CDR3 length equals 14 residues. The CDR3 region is CAWSLGLGTNEAFF. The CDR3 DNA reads TGTGCCTGGAGTCTCGGGCTGGGGACCAATGAAGCTTTCTTT. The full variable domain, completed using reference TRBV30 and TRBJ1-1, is SQTIHQWPATLVQPVGSPLSLECTVEGTSNPNLYWYRQAAGRGLQLLFYSVGIGQISSEVPQNLSASRPQDRQFILSSKKLLLSDSGFYLCAWSLGLGTNEAFFGQGTRLTVV.

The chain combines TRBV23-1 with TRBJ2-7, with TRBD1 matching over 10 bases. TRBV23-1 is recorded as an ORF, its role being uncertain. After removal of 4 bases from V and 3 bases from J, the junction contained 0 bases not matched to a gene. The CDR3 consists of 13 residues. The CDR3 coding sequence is TGCGCCAGCAGTCGGGACAGGGGCTACGAGCAGTACTTC. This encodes CASSRDRGYEQYF.

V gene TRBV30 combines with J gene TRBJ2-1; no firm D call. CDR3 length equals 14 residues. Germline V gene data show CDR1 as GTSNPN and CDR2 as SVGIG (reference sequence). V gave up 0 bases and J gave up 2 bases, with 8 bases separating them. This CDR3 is CAWSVTNPYNEQFF. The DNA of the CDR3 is TGTGCCTGGAGTGTTACGAATCCCTACAATGAGCAGTTCTTC.

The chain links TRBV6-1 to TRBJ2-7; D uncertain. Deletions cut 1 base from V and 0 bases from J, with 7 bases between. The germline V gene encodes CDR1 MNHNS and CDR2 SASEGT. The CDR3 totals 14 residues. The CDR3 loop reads CASSEDPLSYEQYF. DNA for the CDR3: TGTGCCAGCAGTGAAGATCCTCTCTCCTACGAGCAGTACTTC.

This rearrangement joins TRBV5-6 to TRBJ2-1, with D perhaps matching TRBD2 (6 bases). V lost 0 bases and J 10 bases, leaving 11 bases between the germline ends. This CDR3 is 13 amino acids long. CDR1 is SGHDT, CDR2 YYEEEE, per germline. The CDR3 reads CASSLDSGAEQFF. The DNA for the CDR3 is TGTGCCAGCAGCTTGGATTCGGGAGCGGAGCAGTTCTTC.

The CDR3 region has the DNA TGTGCCAGCAGCCCAGATAGCGGGGCCTACAATGAGCAGTTCTTC. Encoded protein: CASSPDSGAYNEQFF. The J gene is TRBJ2-1, the V gene TRBV13, with 8 nucleotides matching TRBD2. Germline trimming cut 5 bases from V and 2 bases from J; bases unmatched to any gene: 5. Germline V gene data show CDR1 as PRHDT and CDR2 as FYEKMQ (reference sequence). CDR3 length: 15 residues. Looking up the rest from reference TRBV13 and TRBJ2-1 gives the full variable domain: AAGVIQSPRHLIKEKRETATLKCYPIPRHDTVYWYQQGPGQDPQFLISFYEKMQSDKGSIPDRFSAQQFSDYHSELNMSSLELGDSALYFCASSPDSGAYNEQFFGPGTRLTVL.

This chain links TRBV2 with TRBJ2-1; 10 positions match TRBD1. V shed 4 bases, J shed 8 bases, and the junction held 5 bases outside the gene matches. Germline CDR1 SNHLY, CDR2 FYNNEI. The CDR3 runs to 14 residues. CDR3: CASSGTGGEDEQFF. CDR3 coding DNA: TGTGCCAGCAGTGGGACAGGGGGAGAGGATGAGCAGTTCTTC.

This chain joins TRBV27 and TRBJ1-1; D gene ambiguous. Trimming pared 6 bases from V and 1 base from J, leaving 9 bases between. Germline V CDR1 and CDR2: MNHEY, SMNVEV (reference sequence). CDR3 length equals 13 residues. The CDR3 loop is CASSDFSNTEAFF. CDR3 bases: TGTGCCAGCAGCGACTTTTCGAACACTGAAGCTTTCTTT.

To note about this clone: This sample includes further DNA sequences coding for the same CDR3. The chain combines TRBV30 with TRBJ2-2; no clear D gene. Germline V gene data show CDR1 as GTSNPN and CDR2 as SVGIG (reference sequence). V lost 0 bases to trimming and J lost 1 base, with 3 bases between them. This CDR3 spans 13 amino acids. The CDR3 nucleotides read TGTGCCTGGAGTGTCGGGAACACCGGGGAGCTGTTTTTT. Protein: CAWSVGNTGELFF.

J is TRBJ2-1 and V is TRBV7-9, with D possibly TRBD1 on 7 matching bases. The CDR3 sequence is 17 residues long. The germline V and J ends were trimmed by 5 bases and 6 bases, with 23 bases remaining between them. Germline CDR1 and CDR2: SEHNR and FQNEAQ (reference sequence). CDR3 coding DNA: TGTGCCAGCAGCCACCACCTTGGGGCAGGGGGGAGCAATGAGCAGTTCTTC. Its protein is CASSHHLGAGGSNEQFF.

The chain's CDR3 is CASSYHGPNYGYTF. The CDR3 DNA is TGTGCCAGCAGTTACCATGGCCCCAACTATGGCTACACCTTC. The gene calls are TRBV27 and TRBJ1-2; D not certain. The CDR3 sequence is 14 residues long. Deletions cut 4 bases from V and 2 bases from J, with 11 bases between. Germline CDR1 is MNHEY and CDR2 is SMNVEV (reference sequence).

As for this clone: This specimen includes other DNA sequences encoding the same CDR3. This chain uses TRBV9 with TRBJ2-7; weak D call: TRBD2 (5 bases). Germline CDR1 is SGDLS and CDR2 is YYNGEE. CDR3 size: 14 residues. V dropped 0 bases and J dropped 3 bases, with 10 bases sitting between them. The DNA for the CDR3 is TGTGCCAGCAGCGTAGAGGGTGGGAGCTACGAGCAGTACTTC. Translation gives CASSVEGGSYEQYF. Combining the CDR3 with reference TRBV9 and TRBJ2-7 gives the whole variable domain DSGVTQTPKHLITATGQRVTLRCSPRSGDLSVYWYQQSLDQGLQFLIQYYNGEERAKGNILERFSAQQFPDLHSELNLSSLELGDSALYFCASSVEGGSYEQYFGPGTRLTVT.

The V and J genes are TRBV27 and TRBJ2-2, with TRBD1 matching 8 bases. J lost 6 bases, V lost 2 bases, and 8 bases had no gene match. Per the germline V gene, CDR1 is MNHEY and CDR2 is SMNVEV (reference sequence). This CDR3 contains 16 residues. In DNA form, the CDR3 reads TGTGCCAGCAGTTTAGCGGACAGGGTATTTGCCGGGGAGCTGTTTTTT. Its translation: CASSLADRVFAGELFF.

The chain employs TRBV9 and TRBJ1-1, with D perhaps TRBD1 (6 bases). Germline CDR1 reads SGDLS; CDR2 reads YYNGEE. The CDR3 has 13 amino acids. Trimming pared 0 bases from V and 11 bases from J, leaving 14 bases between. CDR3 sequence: CASSVGDTPRAFF. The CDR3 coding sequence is TGTGCCAGCAGCGTAGGGGACACTCCCCGGGCTTTCTTT.